Listed below are T cell receptor beta chains from one sample, sequenced in a study of T cell responses to AZD1222 COVID-19 vaccine. Sequenced by immunoSEQ multiplex PCR; TCRdb stores in-frame clones only, minus some. The sample carries 110,000 or so clones, 85% to 90% recorded once. Sequencing used peripheral blood, obtained 28 days after the second AZD1222 dose. The receptors originated from an adult who received the AZD1222 COVID-19 vaccine. The conserved cysteine and the conserved F or W are not part of the CDR3 here.

>TRBV18
ASSPGLAEDEQF
>TRBV4-1
ASSQEGGGGTEAF
>TRBV28
ASIPQGARTEAF
>TRBV19
ASSIVLSALLNEKLF
>TRBV6-5
ASSYSSGFEKLF
>TRBV7-8
ASSLVDDPYNEQF
>TRBV29-1
SVEEATGAPLH
>TRBV2
ASRSDGTYEQY
>TRBV28
ASSLWGLGQPQH
>TRBV5-1
ASSLGGDFSTQPQH